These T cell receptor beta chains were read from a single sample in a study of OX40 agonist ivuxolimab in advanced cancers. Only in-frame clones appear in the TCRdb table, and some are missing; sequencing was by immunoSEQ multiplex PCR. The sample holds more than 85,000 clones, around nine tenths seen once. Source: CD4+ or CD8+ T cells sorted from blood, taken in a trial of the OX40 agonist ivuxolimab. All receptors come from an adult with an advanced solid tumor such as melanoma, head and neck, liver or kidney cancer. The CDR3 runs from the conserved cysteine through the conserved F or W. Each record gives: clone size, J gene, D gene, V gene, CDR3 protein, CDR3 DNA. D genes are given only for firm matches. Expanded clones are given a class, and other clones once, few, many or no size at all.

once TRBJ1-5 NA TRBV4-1 CASSQGPRVQPQHF TGCGCCAGCAGCCAGGGACCCCGGGTTCAGCCCCAGCATTTT
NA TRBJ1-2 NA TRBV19 CASSIKNNYGYTF TGTGCCAGTAGTATAAAAAATAACTATGGCTACACCTTC
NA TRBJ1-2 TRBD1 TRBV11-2 CASSGDRAGYGYTF TGTGCCAGCAGCGGGGACAGGGCTGGGTATGGCTACACCTTC
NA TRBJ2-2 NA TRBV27 CASSSALATGELFF TGTGCCAGCAGTTCGGCACTGGCCACCGGGGAGCTGTTTTTT
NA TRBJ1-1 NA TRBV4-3 CASSAGGNMNTEAFF TGCGCCAGCAGCGCGGGGGGCAACATGAACACTGAAGCTTTCTTT
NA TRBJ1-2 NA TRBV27 CASRRGGSNYGYTF TGTGCCAGCAGGAGAGGTGGGTCTAACTATGGCTACACCTTC
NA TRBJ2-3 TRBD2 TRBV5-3 CARSSGLAGNIDTQYF TGTGCCAGAAGCTCCGGACTAGCGGGAAATATAGATACGCAGTATTTT
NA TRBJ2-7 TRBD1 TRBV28 CASSSRTGPSYEQYF TGTGCCAGCAGTTCCCGGACAGGACCATCCTACGAGCAGTACTTC
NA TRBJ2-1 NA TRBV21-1 CASPQRGAGVYNEQFF TGTGCCAGCCCCCAAAGAGGAGCGGGAGTTTACAATGAGCAGTTCTTC
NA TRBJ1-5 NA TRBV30 CAWSQGPFGNQPQHF TGTGCCTGGAGCCAAGGGCCATTTGGCAATCAGCCCCAGCATTTT
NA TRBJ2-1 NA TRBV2 CASTALPGVAYNEQFF TGTGCCAGCACAGCCCTTCCAGGGGTGGCCTACAATGAGCAGTTCTTC
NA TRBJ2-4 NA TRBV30 CAWRPPGGGPKNIQYF TGTGCCTGGCGGCCCCCTGGCGGAGGACCCAAAAACATTCAGTACTTC
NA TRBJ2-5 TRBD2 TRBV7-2 CASSPLAGTQETQYF TGTGCCAGCAGCCCCCTAGCGGGGACCCAAGAGACCCAGTACTTC
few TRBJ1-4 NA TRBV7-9 CASSPPGGFGAEKLFF TGTGCCAGCAGCCCTCCTGGCGGGTTTGGGGCTGAAAAACTGTTTTTT
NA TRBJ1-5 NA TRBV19 CASTPGVNQPQHF TGTGCCAGTACCCCAGGGGTCAATCAGCCCCAGCATTTT
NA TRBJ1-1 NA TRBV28 CASKTGGTMNTEAFF TGTGCCAGCAAGACGGGGGGCACCATGAACACTGAAGCTTTCTTT
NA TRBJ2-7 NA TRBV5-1 CASRYGDYEQYF TGCGCCAGCAGATACGGAGACTACGAGCAGTACTTC
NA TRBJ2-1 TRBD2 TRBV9 CASSRTSGRVYEQFF TGTGCCAGCAGCAGGACTAGCGGGAGAGTCTATGAGCAGTTCTTC
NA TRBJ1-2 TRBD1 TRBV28 CASSSQDRVGGYTF TGTGCCAGCAGTTCCCAGGACAGGGTTGGGGGCTACACCTTC
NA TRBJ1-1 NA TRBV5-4 CASSPTPKTEAFF TGTGCCAGCAGCCCGACACCAAAAACTGAAGCTTTCTTT
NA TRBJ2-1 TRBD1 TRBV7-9 CASSVPGQGAGNEQFF TGTGCCAGCAGCGTACCGGGACAGGGGGCGGGCAATGAGCAGTTCTTC
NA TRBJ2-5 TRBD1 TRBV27 CASSPQTGGETQYF TGTGCCAGCAGTCCCCAGACAGGGGGAGAGACCCAGTACTTC
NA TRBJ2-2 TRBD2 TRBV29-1 CSVLAGGPSGGELFF TGCAGCGTTCTAGCGGGAGGGCCATCTGGTGGGGAGCTGTTTTTT
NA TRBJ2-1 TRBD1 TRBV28 CASSSGQATTNEQFF TGTGCCAGCAGTTCCGGACAGGCAACGACAAATGAGCAGTTCTTC
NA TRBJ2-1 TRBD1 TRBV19 CATEKGGTGSLNEQFF TGTGCCACGGAAAAGGGGGGGACAGGGTCACTCAATGAGCAGTTCTTC
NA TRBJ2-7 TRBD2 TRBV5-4 CASSPQGRARYEQYF TGTGCCAGCAGCCCCCAAGGGAGGGCCCGTTACGAGCAGTACTTC
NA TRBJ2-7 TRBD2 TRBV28 CASRSSGRSYEQYF TGTGCCAGTCGCTCTAGCGGGAGATCTTACGAGCAGTACTTC
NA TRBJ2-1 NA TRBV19 CASSIWGANEQFF TGTGCCAGTAGTATATGGGGGGCTAATGAGCAGTTCTTC
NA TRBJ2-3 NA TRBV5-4 CASSLEGRTDTQYF TGTGCCAGCAGCTTGGAGGGACGCACAGATACGCAGTATTTT
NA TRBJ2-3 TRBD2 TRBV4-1 CASSQDLSSSGGTDTQYF TGCGCCAGCAGCCAAGATTTGTCCTCTAGCGGAGGCACAGATACGCAGTATTTT
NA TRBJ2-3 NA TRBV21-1 CASSKKGLAGGPSTDTQYF TGTGCCAGCAGCAAAAAGGGACTAGCGGGAGGGCCTAGCACAGATACGCAGTATTTT
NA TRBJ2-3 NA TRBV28 CASRPQDKSTDTQYF TGTGCCAGCAGACCTCAGGACAAAAGCACAGATACGCAGTATTTT
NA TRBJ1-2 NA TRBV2 CASRYESDGYTF TGTGCCAGCAGGTATGAGTCAGATGGCTACACCTTC
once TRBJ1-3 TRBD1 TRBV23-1 CASRRDRDRSFTGNTIYF TGCGCCAGCAGACGAGACCGGGACAGGTCATTTACCGGAAACACCATATATTTT
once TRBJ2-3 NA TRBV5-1 CASSSTTSTDTQYF TGCGCCAGCAGCTCTACAACTAGCACAGATACGCAGTATTTT
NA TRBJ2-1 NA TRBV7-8 CASSLGLRAYNEQFF TGTGCCAGCAGTCTTGGACTACGGGCCTACAATGAGCAGTTCTTC
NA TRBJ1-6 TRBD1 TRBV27 CATSDRATLYNSPLHF TGTGCCACCTCGGACAGGGCAACCCTCTATAATTCACCCCTCCACTTT